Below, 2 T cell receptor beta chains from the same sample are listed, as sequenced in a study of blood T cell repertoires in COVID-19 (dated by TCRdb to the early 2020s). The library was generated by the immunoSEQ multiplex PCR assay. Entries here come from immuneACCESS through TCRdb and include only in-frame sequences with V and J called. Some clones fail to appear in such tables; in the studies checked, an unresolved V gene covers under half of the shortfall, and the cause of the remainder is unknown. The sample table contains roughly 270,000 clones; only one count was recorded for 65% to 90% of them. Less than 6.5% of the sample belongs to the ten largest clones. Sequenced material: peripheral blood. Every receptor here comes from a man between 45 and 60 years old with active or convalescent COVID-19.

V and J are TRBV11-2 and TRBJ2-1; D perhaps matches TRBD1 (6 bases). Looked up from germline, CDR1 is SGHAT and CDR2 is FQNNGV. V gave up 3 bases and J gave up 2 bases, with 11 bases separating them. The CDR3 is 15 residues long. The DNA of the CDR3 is TGTGCCAGCAGCTTGCAGGGACACCCCTACAATGAGCAGTTCTTC. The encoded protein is CASSLQGHPYNEQFF.

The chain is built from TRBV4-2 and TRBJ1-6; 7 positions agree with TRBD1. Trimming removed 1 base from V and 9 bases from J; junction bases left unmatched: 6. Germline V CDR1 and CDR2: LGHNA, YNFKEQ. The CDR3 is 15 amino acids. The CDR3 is CASSQGGGVSSPLHF. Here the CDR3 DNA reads TGTGCCAGCAGCCAAGGAGGGGGCGTGAGTTCACCCCTCCACTTT.